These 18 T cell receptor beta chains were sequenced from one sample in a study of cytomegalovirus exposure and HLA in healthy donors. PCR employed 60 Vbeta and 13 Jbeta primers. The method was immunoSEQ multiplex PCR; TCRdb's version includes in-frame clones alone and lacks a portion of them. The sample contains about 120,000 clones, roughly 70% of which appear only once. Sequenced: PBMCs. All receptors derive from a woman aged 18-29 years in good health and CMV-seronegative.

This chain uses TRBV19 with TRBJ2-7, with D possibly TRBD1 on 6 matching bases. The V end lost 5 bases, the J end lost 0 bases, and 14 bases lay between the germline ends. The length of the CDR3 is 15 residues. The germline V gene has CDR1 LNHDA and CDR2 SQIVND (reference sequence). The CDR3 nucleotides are TGTGCCAGTAGTCAGGGGTTCGGGCCCTCCTACGAGCAGTACTTC. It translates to CASSQGFGPSYEQYF.

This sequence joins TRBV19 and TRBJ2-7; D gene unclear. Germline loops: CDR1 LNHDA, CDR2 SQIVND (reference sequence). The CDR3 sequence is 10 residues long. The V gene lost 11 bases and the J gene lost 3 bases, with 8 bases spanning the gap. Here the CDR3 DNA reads TGTGCCCCTAAATACTACGAGCAGTACTTC. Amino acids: CAPKYYEQYF.

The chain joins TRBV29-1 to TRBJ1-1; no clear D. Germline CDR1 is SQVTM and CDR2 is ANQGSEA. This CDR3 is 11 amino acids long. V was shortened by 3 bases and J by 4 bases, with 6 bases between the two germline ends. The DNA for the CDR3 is TGCAGCGTTGAGGCTGGCACTGAAGCTTTCTTT. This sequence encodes CSVEAGTEAFF.

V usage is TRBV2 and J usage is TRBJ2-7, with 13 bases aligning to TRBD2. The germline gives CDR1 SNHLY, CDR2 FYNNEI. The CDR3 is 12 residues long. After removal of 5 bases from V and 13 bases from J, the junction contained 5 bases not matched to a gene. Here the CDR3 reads CASSWTSGGLYF. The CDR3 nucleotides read TGTGCCAGCAGTTGGACTAGCGGGGGCCTTTACTTC.

The CDR3 reads CATTKTGGPEAFF. The CDR3 DNA reads as TGTGCCACTACAAAGACAGGGGGGCCTGAAGCTTTCTTT. The V call is TRBV6-1, the J call TRBJ1-1; 9 bases are shared with TRBD1. With V trimmed by 10 bases and J by 6 bases, 9 bases remained unmatched. CDR1 MNHNS and CDR2 SASEGT come from the germline V gene. The CDR3 covers 13 residues.

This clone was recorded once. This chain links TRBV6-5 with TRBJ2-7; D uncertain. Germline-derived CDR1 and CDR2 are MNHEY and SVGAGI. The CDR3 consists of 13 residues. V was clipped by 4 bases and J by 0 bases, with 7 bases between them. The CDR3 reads CASSSPVSYEQYF. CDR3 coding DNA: TGTGCCAGCAGTTCGCCAGTCTCCTACGAGCAGTACTTC.

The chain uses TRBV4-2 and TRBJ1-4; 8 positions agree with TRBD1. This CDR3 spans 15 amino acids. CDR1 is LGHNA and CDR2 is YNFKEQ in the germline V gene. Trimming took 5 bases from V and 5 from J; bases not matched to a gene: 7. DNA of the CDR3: TGTGCCAGCAGCACCGGAGACAGGGGAAATGAAAAACTGTTTTTT. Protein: CASSTGDRGNEKLFF.

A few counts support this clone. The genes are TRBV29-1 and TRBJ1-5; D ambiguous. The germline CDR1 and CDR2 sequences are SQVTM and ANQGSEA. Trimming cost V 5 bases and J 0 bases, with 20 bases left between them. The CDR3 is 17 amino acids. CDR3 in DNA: TGCAGCGTTAAGGAGGATAGACCCGGCGTTAGCAATCAGCCCCAGCATTTT. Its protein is CSVKEDRPGVSNQPQHF.

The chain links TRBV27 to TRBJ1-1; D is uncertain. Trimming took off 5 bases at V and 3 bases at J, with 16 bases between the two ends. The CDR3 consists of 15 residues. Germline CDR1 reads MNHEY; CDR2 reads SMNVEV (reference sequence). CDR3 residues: CASSPLGSPDTEAFF. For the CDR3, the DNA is TGTGCCAGCAGTCCGCTCGGGAGCCCCGACACTGAAGCTTTCTTT.

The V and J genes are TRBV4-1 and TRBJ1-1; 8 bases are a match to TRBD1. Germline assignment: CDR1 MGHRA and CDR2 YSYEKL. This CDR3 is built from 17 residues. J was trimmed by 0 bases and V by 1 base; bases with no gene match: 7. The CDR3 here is CASSQGTTGGLNTEAFF. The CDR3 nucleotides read TGCGCCAGCAGCCAAGGAACAACAGGGGGACTGAACACTGAAGCTTTCTTT.

Here the CDR3 reads CASSEKQGNQPQHF. The CDR3 nucleotides read TGTGCCAGCAGCGAGAAACAGGGGAATCAGCCCCAGCATTTT. The gene calls are TRBV7-9 and TRBJ1-5; 7 positions agree with TRBD1. The CDR3 has 14 amino acids. Germline values: CDR1 SEHNR, CDR2 FQNEAQ (reference sequence). Trimming removed 5 bases from V and 4 bases from J; junction bases left unmatched: 5. Full variable domain (missing parts from reference TRBV7-9 and TRBJ1-5): DTGVSQNPRHKITKRGQNVTFRCDPISEHNRLYWYRQTLGQGPEFLTYFQNEAQLEKSRLLSDRFSAERPKGSFSTLEIQRTEQGDSAMYLCASSEKQGNQPQHFGDGTRLSIL.

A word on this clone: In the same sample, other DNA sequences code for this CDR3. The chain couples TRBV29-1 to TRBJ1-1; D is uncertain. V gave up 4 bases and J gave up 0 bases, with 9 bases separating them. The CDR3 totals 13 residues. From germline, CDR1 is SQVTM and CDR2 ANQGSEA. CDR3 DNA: TGCAGCGTTGTCGGGAGGATGAACACTGAAGCTTTCTTT. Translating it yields CSVVGRMNTEAFF.

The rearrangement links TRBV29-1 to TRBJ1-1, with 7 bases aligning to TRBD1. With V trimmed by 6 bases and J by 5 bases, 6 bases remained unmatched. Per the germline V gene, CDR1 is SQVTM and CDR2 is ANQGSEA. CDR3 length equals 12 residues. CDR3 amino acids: CSVQTGSTEAFF. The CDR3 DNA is TGCAGCGTCCAGACAGGGAGTACTGAAGCTTTCTTT.

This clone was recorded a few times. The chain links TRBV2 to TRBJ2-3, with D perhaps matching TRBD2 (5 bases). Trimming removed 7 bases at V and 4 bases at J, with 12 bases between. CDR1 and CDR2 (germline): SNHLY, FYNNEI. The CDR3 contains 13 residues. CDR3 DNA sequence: TGTGCCAGCAATCGTCTAGCACCAGATACGCAGTATTTT. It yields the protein CASNRLAPDTQYF.

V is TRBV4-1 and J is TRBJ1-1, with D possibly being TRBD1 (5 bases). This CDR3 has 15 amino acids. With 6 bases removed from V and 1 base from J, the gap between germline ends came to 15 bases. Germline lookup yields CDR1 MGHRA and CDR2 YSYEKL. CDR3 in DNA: TGCGCCAGCAGGACAGATAGCTTACAGAACACTGAAGCTTTCTTT. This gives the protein CASRTDSLQNTEAFF.

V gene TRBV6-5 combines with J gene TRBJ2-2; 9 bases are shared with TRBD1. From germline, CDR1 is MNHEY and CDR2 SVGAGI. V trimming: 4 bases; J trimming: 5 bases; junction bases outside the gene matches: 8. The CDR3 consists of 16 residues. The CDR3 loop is CASSFSGTGLTGELFF. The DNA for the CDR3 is TGTGCCAGCAGTTTTTCCGGGACAGGGCTTACCGGGGAGCTGTTTTTT.

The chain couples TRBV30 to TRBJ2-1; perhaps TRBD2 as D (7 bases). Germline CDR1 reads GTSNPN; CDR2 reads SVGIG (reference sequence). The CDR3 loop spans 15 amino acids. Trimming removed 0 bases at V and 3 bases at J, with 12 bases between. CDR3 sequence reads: CAWSVGGGYYNEQFF. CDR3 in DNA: TGTGCCTGGAGTGTCGGCGGGGGCTACTACAATGAGCAGTTCTTC.

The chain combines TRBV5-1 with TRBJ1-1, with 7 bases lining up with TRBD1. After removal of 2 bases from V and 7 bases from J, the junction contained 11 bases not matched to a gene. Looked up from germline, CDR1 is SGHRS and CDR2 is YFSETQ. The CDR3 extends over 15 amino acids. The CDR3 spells CASSFGTAGVDEAFF. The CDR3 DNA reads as TGCGCCAGCAGCTTCGGGACAGCCGGCGTGGATGAAGCTTTCTTT.